A single sample gave rise to the 8 T cell receptor beta chains below, sequenced in a study of T cells expressing NK-cell markers. TCRdb re-called the 5' RACE reads and catalogs CDR3 proteins one per entry, DNA excluded. This sample's clone table lists 120,000 to 150,000 distinct CDR3 sequences. What was sequenced was blood T cells: a sorted CD56 or NKG2C T cell subset, CD4+ or CD8+ T cells, or bulk PBMC T cells (not recorded which). The receptors here all came from a man younger than 35 in good health.

The chain combines TRBV4-1 with TRBJ2-2. CDR1 is MGHRA, CDR2 YSYEKL, per germline. The CDR3 runs 14 residues. The CDR3 loop is CASSQQKGTGELFF.

This clonotype counts as medium-sized (0.01 to 0.1%) by frequency. The V gene is TRBV12-3 or TRBV12-4, the J gene TRBJ2-3; TCRdb selects TRBD2, and the lack of DNA leaves this call unchecked. This CDR3 region has 15 residues. This CDR3 is CASSGLAGGVDTQYF.

The chain combines TRBV7-8 with TRBJ2-7. CDR3 length: 15 residues. Germline V gene sequence: CDR1 SGHVS, CDR2 FQNEAQ. CDR3 amino acids: CASSPRGDSFYEQYF.

The V gene is TRBV7-2, the J gene TRBJ1-4; with no DNA, the TCRdb D assignment of TRBD1 cannot be verified. From germline, CDR1 is SGHTA and CDR2 FQGNSA. This CDR3 is built from 15 residues. The CDR3 sequence: CASSLTTRGGEKLFF. Full variable domain (missing parts from reference TRBV7-2 and TRBJ1-4): GAGVSQSPSNKVTEKGKDVELRCDPISGHTALYWYRQSLGQGLEFLIYFQGNSAPDKSGLPSDRFSAERTGGSVSTLTIQRTQQEDSAVYLCASSLTTRGGEKLFFGSGTQLSVL.

The chain joins TRBV28 to TRBJ2-4; TCRdb outputs TRBD2, but without DNA this stays unchecked. This CDR3 comprises 13 residues. CDR1 is MDHEN, CDR2 SYDVKM, per germline. The CDR3 loop is CASSLDSKNIQYF.

This chain links TRBV11-2 with TRBJ2-1; TCRdb reports TRBD2, a call that lacks DNA to check it against. This CDR3 region has 15 residues. Germline V gene lookup returns CDR1 SGHAT and CDR2 FQNNGV. The CDR3 loop is CASSAGTSWGNEQFF.

The chain recombines TRBV25-1 with TRBJ1-2. There are 14 residues in the CDR3. Germline CDR1 reads MGHDK; CDR2 reads SYGVNS. The chain's CDR3 is CASSEYGGRSGYTF.

The chain has TRBV7-2 and TRBJ1-5. CDR3 size: 14 residues. Germline CDR1 SGHTA, CDR2 FQGNSA. The CDR3 sequence is CASSLAEGNQPQHF.